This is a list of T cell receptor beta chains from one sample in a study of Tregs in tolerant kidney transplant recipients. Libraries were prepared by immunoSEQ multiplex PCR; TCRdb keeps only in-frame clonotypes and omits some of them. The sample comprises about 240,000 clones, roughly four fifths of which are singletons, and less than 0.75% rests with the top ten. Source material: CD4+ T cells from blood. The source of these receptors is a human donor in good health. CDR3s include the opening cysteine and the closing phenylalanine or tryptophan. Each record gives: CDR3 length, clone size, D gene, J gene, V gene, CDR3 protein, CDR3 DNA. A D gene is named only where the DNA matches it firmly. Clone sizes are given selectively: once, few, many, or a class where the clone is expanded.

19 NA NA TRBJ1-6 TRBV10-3 CAISESPPESHSYNSPLHF TGTGCCATCAGTGAGTCCCCCCCGGAGTCTCACTCCTATAATTCACCCCTCCACTTT
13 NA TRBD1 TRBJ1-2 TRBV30 CAWHKNRGYGYTF TGTGCCTGGCACAAGAACAGGGGTTATGGCTACACCTTC
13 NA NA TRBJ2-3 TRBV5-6 CASSLVLLHTQYF TGTGCCAGCAGCTTAGTTCTCCTCCATACGCAGTATTTT
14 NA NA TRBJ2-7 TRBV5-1 CASGRDSGVREQYF TGCGCCAGCGGCCGAGACTCCGGAGTACGGGAGCAGTACTTC
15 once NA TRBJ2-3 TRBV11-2 CASNLGREMTDTQYF TGTGCCAGCAACTTAGGTCGGGAGATGACAGATACGCAGTATTTT
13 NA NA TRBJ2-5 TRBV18 CASSPSQQETQYF TGTGCCAGCTCACCTTCCCAACAGGAGACCCAGTACTTC
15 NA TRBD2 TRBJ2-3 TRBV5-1 CASSLEAGRDYTQYF TGCGCCAGCAGCTTGGAGGCCGGGAGGGATTATACGCAGTATTTT
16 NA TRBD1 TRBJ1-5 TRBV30 CAWSVQGQGARQPQHF TGTGCCTGGAGTGTACAGGGACAGGGGGCTCGGCAGCCCCAGCATTTT
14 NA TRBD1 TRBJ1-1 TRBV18 CASSRDRGIPEAFF TGTGCCAGCTCACGGGACAGGGGGATCCCTGAAGCTTTCTTT
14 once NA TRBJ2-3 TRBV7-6 CASSLVGLTDTQYF TGTGCCAGCAGCTTGGTGGGACTCACAGATACGCAGTATTTT
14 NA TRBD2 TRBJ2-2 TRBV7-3 CASSLRTSTGELFF TGTGCCAGCAGCCTTAGGACTAGCACCGGGGAGCTGTTTTTT
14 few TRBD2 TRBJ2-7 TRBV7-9 CASSLKRGGSEQYF TGTGCCAGCAGCTTAAAGCGGGGGGGATCGGAGCAGTACTTC
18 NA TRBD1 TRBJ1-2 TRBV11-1 CASSLVGPTGGFNYGYTF TGTGCCAGCAGCTTAGTCGGCCCGACAGGGGGATTTAACTATGGCTACACCTTC